The 20 T cell receptor beta chains below all came from one sample that was sequenced in a study of T cell repertoires in cytomegalovirus infection (dated by TCRdb to between 2019 and 2020). The instrument given in TCRdb is Illumina HiSeq 1500. The public reads were reanalyzed by TCRdb: fastp trimming at Q25, MiXCR alignment, in-frame beta chains only. Each entry is one CDR3 protein sequence, shown with its most common DNA and genes. Present in this sample are under 800,000 distinct CDR3 sequences, more than 20% of which were seen just once. The top ten hold 7% to 9% of the sample. Sequenced: CD8+ T cells from PBMCs. The source is a human donor in good health (CMV status not recorded). Some clones in this sample may be carry-over from other donors' samples.

This clonotype was detected ten times or more. This chain connects TRBV4-2 to TRBJ2-1; 12 nucleotides line up with TRBD2. V gave up 2 bases and J gave up 10 bases; unmatched junction bases: 12. CDR3 length equals 17 residues. From germline, CDR1 is LGHNA and CDR2 YNFKEQ. The chain's CDR3 is CASSQPLAGGPTAEQFF. In nucleotides, the CDR3 is TGTGCCAGCAGCCAACCACTAGCGGGGGGACCTACGGCCGAGCAGTTCTTC.

A few counts support this clonotype. CDR3 amino acids: CASSSRGRGYAYEQYF. The CDR3 DNA follows: TGTGCCAGCAGCTCTAGGGGGAGAGGGTATGCCTACGAGCAGTACTTC. The V and J genes are TRBV7-9 and TRBJ2-7, with D perhaps TRBD1 (6 bases). The CDR3 is made up of 16 amino acids. Germline CDR1 and CDR2: SEHNR and FQNEAQ (reference sequence). Between the trimmed V and J ends, which lost 4 bases and 2 bases, there was a span of 18 bases.

In its sample, this clonotype was seen many times. This chain links TRBV7-8 with TRBJ2-5, with 7 bases aligning to TRBD1. From germline, CDR1 is SGHVS and CDR2 FQNEAQ. CDR3 length: 18 amino acids. The V gene end was trimmed by 1 base and the J gene end by 4 bases; junction bases not matched to a gene: 15. The CDR3 protein is CASSLEGQNWGRSETQYF. CDR3 DNA sequence: TGTGCCAGCAGCTTAGAGGGACAGAATTGGGGGCGTTCAGAGACCCAGTACTTC.

This clonotype appeared a few times. The V and J genes are TRBV28 and TRBJ2-7, with D hard to call. Germline-derived CDR1 and CDR2 are MDHEN and SYDVKM. This CDR3 spans 15 amino acids. Trimming stripped 3 bases from V and 3 bases from J, with 15 bases between. The CDR3 bases are TGTGCCAGCAGTTTTAGGGCGTCGGGCTACTACGAGCAGTACGTC. Protein: CASSFRASGYYEQYV.

Many counts were recorded for this clonotype. The rearrangement uses TRBV7-9 and TRBJ2-1, with D possibly matching TRBD1 (6 bases). The CDR3 consists of 16 residues. Trimming pared 2 bases from V and 3 bases from J, leaving 14 bases between. Looked up from germline, CDR1 is SEHNR and CDR2 is FQNEAQ (reference sequence). The CDR3 region is CASSLRGGQVYNEQFF. Here the CDR3 DNA reads TGTGCCAGCAGCTTACGTGGGGGACAAGTCTACAATGAGCAGTTCTTC.

CDR3 sequence: CASSSRVGEQFF. The CDR3 DNA follows: TGTGCCAGCAGCAGTAGAGTTGGTGAGCAGTTCTTC. The chain is built from TRBV5-4 and TRBJ2-1, with no clear D. The V gene's germline CDR1 is SGHNT and CDR2 YYREEE (reference sequence). Deletions cut 4 bases from V and 9 bases from J, with 11 bases between. The CDR3 is 12 residues long.

Ten or more counts support this clonotype. At one end, the junction sequence differs from germline, possibly due to a read error. The V and J genes are TRBV5-1 and TRBJ1-1, with D perhaps matching TRBD1 (6 bases). This CDR3 is built from 11 residues. Germline V gives CDR1 SGHRS, CDR2 YFSETQ. The CDR3 coding sequence is TGTGCCAGCAGCTTAGGGGGTGAAGCTTTCTTT. It is translated as CASSLGGEAFF.

This clonotype came up a few times. V is TRBV12-3 or TRBV12-4 and J is TRBJ2-5; a weak D match, TRBD1 (6 bases). The CDR3 is made up of 14 amino acids. V lost 6 bases and J 3 bases, leaving 14 bases between the germline ends. This chain's CDR3 is CASSFTGTEETQYF. For the CDR3, the DNA is TGTGCCAGCAGCTTTACAGGGACCGAAGAGACCCAGTACTTC.

This rearrangement joins TRBV19 to TRBJ2-1; possibly TRBD1 or TRBD2 for D (5 bases each). This CDR3 has 15 amino acids. V lost 3 bases, J lost 4 bases, and 13 bases lay in between. Germline lookup yields CDR1 LNHDA and CDR2 SQIVND (reference sequence). The CDR3 bases are TGTGCCAGTAGTATCCGGGGCCCCCCTTACAATGAGCAGTTCTTC. It encodes CASSIRGPPYNEQFF.

The table lists this clonotype with a few counts. The chain links TRBV2 to TRBJ2-6, with TRBD1 matching 7 bases. The germline CDR1 and CDR2 sequences are SNHLY and FYNNEI. The CDR3 is 15 amino acids. Unmatched junction bases numbered 4, after V lost 6 bases and J lost 2 bases. In DNA form, the CDR3 reads TGTGCCAGCAGAGAGACAGGGACTGGGGCCAACGTCCTGACTTTC. Translating it yields CASRETGTGANVLTF.

This clonotype was seen many times. The chain carries TRBV7-9 and TRBJ2-2; 7 bases map to TRBD1. The V and J ends lost 3 bases and 5 bases, in that order; junction bases with no gene match: 3. There are 14 residues in the CDR3. Germline V lookup: CDR1 SEHNR, CDR2 FQNEAQ (reference sequence). The CDR3 here is CASSLTGRTGELFF. Here the CDR3 DNA reads TGTGCCAGCAGCTTGACAGGGAGAACCGGGGAGCTGTTTTTT.

The chain has TRBV10-1 and TRBJ2-5, with D perhaps TRBD2 (5 bases). Looked up from germline, CDR1 is WNHNN and CDR2 is SYGVQD (reference sequence). The CDR3 is 13 residues long. Trimming removed 6 bases from V and 4 bases from J, with 12 bases in between. For the CDR3, the DNA is TGCGCCAGCAGCGGGATACCTGGAGAGACCCAGTACTTC. Protein sequence: CASSGIPGETQYF.

The chain joins TRBV6-1 to TRBJ1-2, with a possible D match to TRBD1 (5 bases). Germline values: CDR1 MNHNS, CDR2 SASEGT. With 6 bases removed from V and 0 bases from J, the gap between germline ends came to 17 bases. This CDR3 has 16 amino acids. The CDR3 bases are TGTGCCAGCAGAATTCGCGGGACTCACGCTAACTATGGCTACACCTTC. It translates to CASRIRGTHANYGYTF.

This clonotype was seen a few times. CDR3 region: CASRGVELSTDTQYF. The CDR3 DNA reads TGTGCCAGCAGGGGGGTAGAACTTAGCACAGATACGCAGTATTTT. This sequence joins TRBV28 and TRBJ2-3; D is perhaps TRBD1 or TRBD2 (5 bases each). Trimming stripped 6 bases from V and 0 bases from J, with 13 bases between. The germline V gene encodes CDR1 MDHEN and CDR2 SYDVKM. This CDR3 has 15 residues.

The chain carries TRBV11-2 and TRBJ2-3; 7 bases fit TRBD2. CDR3 size: 18 residues. Germline V gene lookup returns CDR1 SGHAT and CDR2 FQNNGV. V lost 4 bases, J lost 5 bases, and 18 bases stayed unmatched. The CDR3 loop reads CASSSGSGTAGREDTQYF. CDR3 coding DNA: TGTGCCAGCAGCTCCGGCTCCGGGACGGCGGGGAGGGAAGATACGCAGTATTTT. The whole variable domain, remainder taken from reference TRBV11-2 and TRBJ2-3, is EAGVAQSPRYKIIEKRQSVAFWCNPISGHATLYWYQQILGQGPKLLIQFQNNGVVDDSQLPKDRFSAERLKGVDSTLKIQPAKLEDSAVYLCASSSGSGTAGREDTQYFGPGTRLTVL.

The sample holds a few counts of this clonotype. The DNA of the CDR3 is TGTGCCAGCAGTTACTCTAGGGGCACAGATACGCAGTATTTT. It is translated as CASSYSRGTDTQYF. V and J are TRBV6-5 and TRBJ2-3; no clear D. The CDR3 contains 14 residues. V lost 0 bases to trimming and J lost 1 base, with 5 bases between them. Germline V gene sequence: CDR1 MNHEY, CDR2 SVGAGI.

Many counts were recorded for this clonotype. V gene TRBV7-8 combines with J gene TRBJ1-2; no firm D call. The length of the CDR3 is 14 residues. V was shortened by 1 base and J by 1 base, with 7 bases between the two germline ends. Germline V gives CDR1 SGHVS, CDR2 FQNEAQ. The CDR3, as DNA: TGTGCCAGCAGCTTAGAGGGTCATAACTATGGCTACACCTTC. Translating it yields CASSLEGHNYGYTF.

In its sample, this clonotype was seen many times. The V and J genes are TRBV24-1 and TRBJ2-1; 10 positions match TRBD1. This CDR3 comprises 17 residues. From germline, CDR1 is KGHDR and CDR2 SFDVKD. Trimming at V came to 4 bases and at J to 2 bases, leaving 7 bases not matched to a gene. CDR3 residues: CATSDRIGTGAYNEQFF. CDR3 nucleotides: TGTGCCACCAGTGACCGTATCGGGACAGGGGCCTACAATGAGCAGTTCTTC.

This clonotype showed up many times. The rearrangement uses TRBV7-8 and TRBJ1-4, with no clear D. Trimming stripped 5 bases from V and 7 bases from J, with 14 bases between. Germline V CDR1 and CDR2: SGHVS, FQNEAQ. The length of the CDR3 is 14 residues. In DNA form, the CDR3 reads TGTGCCAGCAGCCCCGCGGTGACTCGTGAAAAACTGTTTTTT. This gives the protein CASSPAVTREKLFF.

The sample holds one count of this clonotype. This sequence joins TRBV12-3 or TRBV12-4 and TRBJ2-7; D gene uncertain. Trimming pared 5 bases from V and 7 bases from J, leaving 15 bases between. This CDR3 spans 13 amino acids. The CDR3 loop reads CASSLGLPREQYV. Here the CDR3 DNA reads TGTGCCAGCAGTCTCGGATTGCCTCGGGAGCAGTACGTC.